The clone carrying this T cell receptor (beta chain) was found many times. Its matching antigen is unknown. The sample is drawn from a study of T cells in Graves' hyperthyroidism and ophthalmopathy. From germline, CDR1 is MDHEN and CDR2 SYDVKM. The CDR3 length is 15 residues. The V and J ends lost 5 bases and 4 bases respectively, with 15 bases between them. General study findings and limits: Most thyroid-expanded clonotypes above 0.001 were also found in blood.

The study excluded patients with uncontrolled infection, other autoimmune disease, pregnancy or lactation. Clinical symptoms, serum thyroxine, TRAb, thyroid ultrasound and orbital computed tomography informed diagnoses. RNA transcripts yielded amplified TCR beta CDR3 regions. The study used the HTBI primer set for a first-round RT-PCR of the TCR CDR3. TCRdb processed the multiplex PCR reads anew with MiXCR; each CDR3 protein has one entry. The repertoire holds 250,000 to 300,000 distinct CDR3 sequences, with 10% to 15% as singletons. Sequencing input: blood. The V and J genes are TRBV28 and TRBJ1-3; D call uncertain. The clonotype originates from a woman in her twenties or thirties with Graves' hyperthyroidism that later progressed to Graves' ophthalmopathy. CDR3 sequence reads: CASSPGPLSGNTIYF. The CDR3 DNA is TGTGCCAGCAGTCCCGGACCCCTGTCCGGAAACACCATATATTTT.